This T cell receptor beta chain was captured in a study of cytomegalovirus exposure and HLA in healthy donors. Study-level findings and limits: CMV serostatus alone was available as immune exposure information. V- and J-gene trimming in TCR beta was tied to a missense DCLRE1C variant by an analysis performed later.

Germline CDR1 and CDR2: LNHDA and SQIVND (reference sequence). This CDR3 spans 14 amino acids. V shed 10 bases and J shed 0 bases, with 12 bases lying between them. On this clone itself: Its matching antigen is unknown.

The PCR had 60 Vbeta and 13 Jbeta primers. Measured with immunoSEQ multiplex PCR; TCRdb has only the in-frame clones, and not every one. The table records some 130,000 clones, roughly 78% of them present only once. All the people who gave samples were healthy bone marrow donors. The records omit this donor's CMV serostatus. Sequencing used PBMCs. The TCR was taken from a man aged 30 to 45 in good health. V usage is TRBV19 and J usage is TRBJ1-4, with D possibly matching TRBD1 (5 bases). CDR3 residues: CATRGRATNEKLFF. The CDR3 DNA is TGTGCCACCCGGGGGAGGGCAACTAATGAAAAACTGTTTTTT.